This T cell receptor beta chain was documented in a study of cytomegalovirus exposure and HLA in healthy donors. Study-level points and caveats: Cytomegalovirus association was assigned to more than 150 TCR beta chains. High specificity and sensitivity for cytomegalovirus status were reported for the classifier.

Generated by immunoSEQ multiplex PCR, the TCRdb table keeps only in-frame clones and is missing some. The sample contains 50,000 to 80,000 clones, approximately 90% of which appear only once. J was trimmed by 0 bases and V by 3 bases; bases with no gene match: 8. The CDR3 loop spans 17 amino acids. CDR1 is MGHRA and CDR2 is YSYEKL in the germline V gene. Comments on this clone: As yet, its antigen is unknown.

The chain couples TRBV4-1 to TRBJ2-3; 8 positions agree with TRBD1. The sequencing sample was made of PBMCs. This sequence was found in a woman aged 18-29 years in good health and CMV-seronegative. The CDR3: CASSQRPGQDSTDTQYF. CDR3 DNA sequence: TGCGCCAGCAGCCAGAGACCGGGACAGGATAGCACAGATACGCAGTATTTT.